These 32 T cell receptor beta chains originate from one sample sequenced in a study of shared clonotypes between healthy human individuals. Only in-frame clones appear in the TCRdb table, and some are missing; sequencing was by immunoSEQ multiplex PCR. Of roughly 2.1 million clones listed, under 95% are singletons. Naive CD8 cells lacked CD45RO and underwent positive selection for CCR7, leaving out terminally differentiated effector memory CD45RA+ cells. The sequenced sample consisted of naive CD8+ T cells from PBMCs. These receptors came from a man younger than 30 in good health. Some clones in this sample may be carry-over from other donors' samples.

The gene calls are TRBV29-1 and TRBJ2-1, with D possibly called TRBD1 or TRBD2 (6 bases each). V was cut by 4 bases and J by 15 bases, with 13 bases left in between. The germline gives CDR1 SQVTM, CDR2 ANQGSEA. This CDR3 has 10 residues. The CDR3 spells CSVAGGPSFF. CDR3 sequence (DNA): TGCAGCGTTGCCGGGGGCCCCTCGTTCTTC.

CDR3 DNA: TGTGCCAGCAGCTCCCAGTGGGCAGGGAGCTCCTACAATGAGCAGTTCTTC. Residues: CASSSQWAGSSYNEQFF. The V and J genes are TRBV7-9 and TRBJ2-1; D might be TRBD1 or TRBD2, each matching 5 bases. The CDR3 length is 17 residues. Trimming took off 4 bases at V and 0 bases at J, with 16 bases between the two ends. Per germline, CDR1 SEHNR and CDR2 FQNEAQ (reference sequence).

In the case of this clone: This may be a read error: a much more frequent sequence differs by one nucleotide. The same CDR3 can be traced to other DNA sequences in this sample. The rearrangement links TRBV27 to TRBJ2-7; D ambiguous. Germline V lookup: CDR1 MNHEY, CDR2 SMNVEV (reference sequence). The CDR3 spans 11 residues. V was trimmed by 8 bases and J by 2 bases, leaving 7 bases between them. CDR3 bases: TGTGCCAGCGGCTTAGCCTACGAGCAGTACTTC. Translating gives CASGLAYEQYF.

For the CDR3, the DNA is TGTGCCAGCAGTTACGAGCGGGAGTGGGGGGAAGATACGCAGTATTTT. Protein product: CASSYEREWGEDTQYF. The gene calls are TRBV27 and TRBJ2-3; 8 nucleotides align to TRBD2. Germline CDR1 is MNHEY and CDR2 is SMNVEV (reference sequence). The CDR3 loop spans 16 amino acids. V lost 4 bases, J lost 5 bases, and 11 bases stayed unmatched.

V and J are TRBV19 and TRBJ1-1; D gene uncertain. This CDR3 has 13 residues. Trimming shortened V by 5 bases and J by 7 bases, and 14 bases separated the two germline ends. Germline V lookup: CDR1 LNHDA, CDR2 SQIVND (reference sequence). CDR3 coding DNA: TGTGCCAGTAGTCTACTGAAGCGGGATGAAGCTTTCTTT. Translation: CASSLLKRDEAFF.

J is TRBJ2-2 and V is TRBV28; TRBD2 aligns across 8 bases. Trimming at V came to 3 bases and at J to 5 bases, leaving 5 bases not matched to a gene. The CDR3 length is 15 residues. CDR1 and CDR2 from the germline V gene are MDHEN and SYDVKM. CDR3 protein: CASSLSGRVTGELFF. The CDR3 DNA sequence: TGTGCCAGCAGTTTGAGCGGGAGAGTAACCGGGGAGCTGTTTTTT.

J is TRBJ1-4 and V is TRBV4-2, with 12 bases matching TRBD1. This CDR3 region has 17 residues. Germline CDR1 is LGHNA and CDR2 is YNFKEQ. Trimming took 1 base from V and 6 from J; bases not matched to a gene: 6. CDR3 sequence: CASSQVARDRGHEKLFF. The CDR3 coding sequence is TGTGCCAGCAGCCAAGTGGCCCGGGACAGGGGGCATGAAAAACTGTTTTTT.

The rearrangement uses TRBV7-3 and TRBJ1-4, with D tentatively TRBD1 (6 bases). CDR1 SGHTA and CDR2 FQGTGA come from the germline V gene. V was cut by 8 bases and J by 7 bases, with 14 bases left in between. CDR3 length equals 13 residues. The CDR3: CASGTGLSEKLFF. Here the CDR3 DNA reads TGTGCCAGCGGAACAGGGCTCAGTGAAAAACTGTTTTTT. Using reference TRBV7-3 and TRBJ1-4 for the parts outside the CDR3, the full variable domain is GAGVSQTPSNKVTEKGKYVELRCDPISGHTALYWYRQSLGQGPEFLIYFQGTGAADDSGLPNDRFFAVRPEGSVSTLKIQRTERGDSAVYLCASGTGLSEKLFFGSGTQLSVL.

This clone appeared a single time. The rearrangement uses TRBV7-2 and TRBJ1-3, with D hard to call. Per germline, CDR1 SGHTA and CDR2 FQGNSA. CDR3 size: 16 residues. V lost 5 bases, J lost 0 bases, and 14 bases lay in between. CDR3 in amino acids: CASSPVSRASGNTIYF. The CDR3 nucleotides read TGTGCCAGCAGCCCAGTATCGCGCGCCTCTGGAAACACCATATATTTT. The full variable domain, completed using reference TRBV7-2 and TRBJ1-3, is GAGVSQSPSNKVTEKGKDVELRCDPISGHTALYWYRQSLGQGLEFLIYFQGNSAPDKSGLPSDRFSAERTGGSVSTLTIQRTQQEDSAVYLCASSPVSRASGNTIYFGEGSWLTVV.

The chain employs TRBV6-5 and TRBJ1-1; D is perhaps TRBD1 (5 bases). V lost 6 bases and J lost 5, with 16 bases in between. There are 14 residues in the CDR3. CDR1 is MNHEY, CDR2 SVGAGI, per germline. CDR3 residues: CASSPFGGGTEAFF. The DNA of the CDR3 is TGTGCCAGCAGCCCCTTTGGCGGGGGGACTGAAGCTTTCTTT.

The CDR3 DNA reads TGTGCCAGCAGAGACATGAACACTGAAGCTTTCTTT. Protein sequence: CASRDMNTEAFF. This rearrangement joins TRBV5-4 to TRBJ1-1; D call uncertain. CDR1 and CDR2 (germline): SGHNT, YYREEE (reference sequence). This CDR3 has 12 residues. The germline V and J ends were trimmed by 5 bases and 0 bases, with 5 bases remaining between them.

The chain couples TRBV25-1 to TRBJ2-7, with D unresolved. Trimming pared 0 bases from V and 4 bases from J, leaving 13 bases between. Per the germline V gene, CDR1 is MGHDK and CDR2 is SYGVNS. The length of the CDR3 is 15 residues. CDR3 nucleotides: TGTGCCAGCAGTGAATATCGAGGTGCCCGGTACGAGCAGTACTTC. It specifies CASSEYRGARYEQYF.

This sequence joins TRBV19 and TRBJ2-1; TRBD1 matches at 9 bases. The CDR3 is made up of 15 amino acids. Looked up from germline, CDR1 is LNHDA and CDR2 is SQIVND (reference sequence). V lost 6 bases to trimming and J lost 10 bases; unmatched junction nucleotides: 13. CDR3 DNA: TGTGCCAGTAGCGATGGGACAGGGACCCGTTGGGAGCAGTTCTTC. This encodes CASSDGTGTRWEQFF.

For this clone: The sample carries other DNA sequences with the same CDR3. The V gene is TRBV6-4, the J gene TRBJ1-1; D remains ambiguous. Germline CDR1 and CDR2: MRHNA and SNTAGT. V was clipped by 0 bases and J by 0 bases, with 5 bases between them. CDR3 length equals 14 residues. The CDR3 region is CASSDSRLNTEAFF. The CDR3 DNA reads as TGTGCCAGCAGTGACTCTCGCCTGAACACTGAAGCTTTCTTT.

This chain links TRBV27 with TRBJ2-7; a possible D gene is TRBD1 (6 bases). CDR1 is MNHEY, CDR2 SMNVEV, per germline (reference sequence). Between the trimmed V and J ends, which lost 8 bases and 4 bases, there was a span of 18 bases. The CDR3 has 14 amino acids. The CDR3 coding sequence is TGTGCCAGCTCAGGCGGACAGCGTACTTACGAGCAGTACTTC. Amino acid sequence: CASSGGQRTYEQYF.

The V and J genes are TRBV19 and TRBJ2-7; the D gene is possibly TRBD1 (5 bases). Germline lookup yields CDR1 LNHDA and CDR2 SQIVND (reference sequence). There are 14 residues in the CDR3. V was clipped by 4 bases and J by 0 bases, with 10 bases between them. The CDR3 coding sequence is TGTGCCAGTAGTAGCCGACAGAGCTCCTACGAGCAGTACTTC. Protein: CASSSRQSSYEQYF.

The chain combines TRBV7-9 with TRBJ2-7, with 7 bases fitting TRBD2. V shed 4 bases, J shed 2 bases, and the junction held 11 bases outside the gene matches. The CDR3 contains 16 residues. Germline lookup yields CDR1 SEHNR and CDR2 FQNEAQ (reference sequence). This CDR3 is CASSSVGTITPYEQYF. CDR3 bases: TGTGCCAGCAGCTCCGTAGGGACTATCACCCCCTACGAGCAGTACTTC.

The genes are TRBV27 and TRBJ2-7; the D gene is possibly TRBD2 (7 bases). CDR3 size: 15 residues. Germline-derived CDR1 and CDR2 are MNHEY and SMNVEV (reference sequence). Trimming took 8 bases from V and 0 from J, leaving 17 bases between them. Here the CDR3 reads CASGLGQLHSYEQYF. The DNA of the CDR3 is TGTGCCAGCGGACTAGGACAGCTACACTCCTACGAGCAGTACTTC.

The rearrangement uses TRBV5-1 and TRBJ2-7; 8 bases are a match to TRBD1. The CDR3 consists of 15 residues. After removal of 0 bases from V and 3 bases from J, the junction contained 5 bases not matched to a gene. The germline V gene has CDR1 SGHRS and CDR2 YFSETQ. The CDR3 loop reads CASSLEAGGIYEQYF. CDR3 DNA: TGCGCCAGCAGCTTGGAGGCAGGGGGCATCTACGAGCAGTACTTC.

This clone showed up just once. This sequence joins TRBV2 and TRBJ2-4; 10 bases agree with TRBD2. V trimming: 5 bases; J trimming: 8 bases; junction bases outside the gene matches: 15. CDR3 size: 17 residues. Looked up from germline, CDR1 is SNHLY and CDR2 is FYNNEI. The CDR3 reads CASSPQSLLAGRDIQYF. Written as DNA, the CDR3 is TGTGCCAGCAGTCCCCAATCCTTACTAGCGGGACGGGACATTCAGTACTTC.

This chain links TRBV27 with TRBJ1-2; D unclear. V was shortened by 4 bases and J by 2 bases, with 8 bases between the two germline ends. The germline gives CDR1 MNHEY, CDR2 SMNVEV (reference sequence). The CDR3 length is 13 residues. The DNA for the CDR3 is TGTGCCAGCAGTTACAGACTCAACTATGGCTACACCTTC. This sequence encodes CASSYRLNYGYTF.

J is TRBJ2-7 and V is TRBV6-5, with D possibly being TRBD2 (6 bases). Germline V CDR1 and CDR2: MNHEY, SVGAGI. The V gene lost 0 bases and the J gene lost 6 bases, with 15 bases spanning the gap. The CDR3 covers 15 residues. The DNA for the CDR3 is TGTGCCAGCAGTTACTCGGACGGATCCGGGGGCGAGCAGTACTTC. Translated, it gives CASSYSDGSGGEQYF.

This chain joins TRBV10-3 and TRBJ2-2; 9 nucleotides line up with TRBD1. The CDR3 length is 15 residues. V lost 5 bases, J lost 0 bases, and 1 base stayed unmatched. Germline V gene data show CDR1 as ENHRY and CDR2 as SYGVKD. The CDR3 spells CAISRTGANTGELFF. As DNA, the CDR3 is TGTGCCATCAGTAGGACAGGGGCGAACACCGGGGAGCTGTTTTTT.

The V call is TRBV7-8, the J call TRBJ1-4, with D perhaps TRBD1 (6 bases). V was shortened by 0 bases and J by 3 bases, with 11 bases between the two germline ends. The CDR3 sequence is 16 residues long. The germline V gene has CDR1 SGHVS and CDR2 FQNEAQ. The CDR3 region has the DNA TGTGCCAGCAGCTTAGCCACAGGGTGGTCTAATGAAAAACTGTTTTTT. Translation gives CASSLATGWSNEKLFF.

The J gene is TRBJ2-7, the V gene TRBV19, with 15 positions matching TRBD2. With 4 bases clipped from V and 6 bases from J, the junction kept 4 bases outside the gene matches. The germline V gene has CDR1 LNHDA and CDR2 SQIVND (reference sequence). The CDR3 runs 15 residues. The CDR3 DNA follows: TGTGCCAGTAGTAGGACTAGCGGGAGGGCTAGCGAGCAGTACTTC. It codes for CASSRTSGRASEQYF.

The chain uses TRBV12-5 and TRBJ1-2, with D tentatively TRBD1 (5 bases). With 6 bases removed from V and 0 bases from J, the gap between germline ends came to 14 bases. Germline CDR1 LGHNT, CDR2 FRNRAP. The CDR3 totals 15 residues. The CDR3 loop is CASGRTPVSNYGYTF. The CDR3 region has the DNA TGTGCTAGTGGACGGACACCTGTTTCTAACTATGGCTACACCTTC.

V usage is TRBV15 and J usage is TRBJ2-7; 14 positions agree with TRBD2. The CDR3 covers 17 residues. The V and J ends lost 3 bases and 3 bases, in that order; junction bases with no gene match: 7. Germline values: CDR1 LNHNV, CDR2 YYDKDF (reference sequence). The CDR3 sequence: CATSSATSGRGDYEQYF. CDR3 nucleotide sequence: TGTGCCACCAGCAGCGCGACTAGCGGGAGGGGGGACTACGAGCAGTACTTC.

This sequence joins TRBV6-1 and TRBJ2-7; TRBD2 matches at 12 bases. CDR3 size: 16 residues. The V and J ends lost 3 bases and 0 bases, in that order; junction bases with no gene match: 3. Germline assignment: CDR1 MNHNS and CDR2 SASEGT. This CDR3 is CASSDSSGRASYEQYF. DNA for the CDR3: TGTGCCAGCAGTGATTCTAGCGGGAGGGCCTCCTACGAGCAGTACTTC.

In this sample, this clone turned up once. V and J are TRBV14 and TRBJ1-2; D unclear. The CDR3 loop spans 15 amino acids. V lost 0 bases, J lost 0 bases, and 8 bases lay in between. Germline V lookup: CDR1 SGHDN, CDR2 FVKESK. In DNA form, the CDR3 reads TGTGCCAGCAGCCAAGAGGCAGTCACTAACTATGGCTACACCTTC. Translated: CASSQEAVTNYGYTF.

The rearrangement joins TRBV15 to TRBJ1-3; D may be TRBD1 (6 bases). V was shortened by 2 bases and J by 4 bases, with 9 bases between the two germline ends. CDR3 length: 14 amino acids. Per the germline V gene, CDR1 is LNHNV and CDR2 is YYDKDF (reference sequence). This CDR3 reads CATSRMQGGNTIYF. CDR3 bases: TGTGCCACCAGCAGAATGCAGGGGGGAAACACCATATATTTT.

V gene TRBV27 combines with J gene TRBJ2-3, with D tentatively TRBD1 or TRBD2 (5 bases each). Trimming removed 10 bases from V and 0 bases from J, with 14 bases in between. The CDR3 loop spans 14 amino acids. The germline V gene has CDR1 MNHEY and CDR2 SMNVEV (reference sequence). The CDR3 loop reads CATNGAGSTDTQYF. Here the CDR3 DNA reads TGTGCCACGAACGGGGCCGGTAGCACAGATACGCAGTATTTT.

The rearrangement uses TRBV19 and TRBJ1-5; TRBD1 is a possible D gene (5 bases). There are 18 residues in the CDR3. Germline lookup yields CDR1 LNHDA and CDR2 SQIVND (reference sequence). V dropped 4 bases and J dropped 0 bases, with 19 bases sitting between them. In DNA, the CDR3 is TGTGCCAGTAGTAGGGCAGGGATACCGACTTCTAGCAATCAGCCCCAGCATTTT. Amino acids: CASSRAGIPTSSNQPQHF.